Listed below are T cell receptor beta chains from one sample, sequenced in a study of cytomegalovirus exposure and HLA in healthy donors. Generated by immunoSEQ multiplex PCR, the TCRdb table keeps only in-frame clones and is missing some. Seen in this sample are approximately 120,000 clones; the ten most common clones hold about 2.2%. Input material: PBMCs. Receptor source: a man aged 40-49 years in good health and CMV-seronegative. Both conserved end residues are part of each CDR3. The order of the fields is D gene, J gene, V gene, CDR3 protein, CDR3 DNA. A D gene is named only where the DNA matches it firmly.

>-|TRBJ2-7|TRBV7-2
CASSLGSGSYEQYF
TGTGCCAGCAGCCTCGGGTCGGGGTCCTACGAGCAGTACTTC
>TRBD2|TRBJ2-3|TRBV4-3
CASSQDGGVSGITDTQYF
TGCGCCAGCAGCCAAGATGGGGGGGTTAGCGGAATCACAGATACGCAGTATTTT
>-|TRBJ1-5|TRBV21-1
CASSKLDRGGQPQHF
TGTGCCAGCAGCAAACTGGACAGGGGCGGCCAGCCCCAGCATTTT
>TRBD2|TRBJ2-4|TRBV7-9
CASSSETSGRGYIQYF
TGTGCCAGCAGCTCCGAGACTAGCGGGAGGGGTTACATTCAGTACTTC
>-|TRBJ1-2|TRBV28
CASSPPSVPIGYGYTF
TGTGCCAGCAGCCCCCCCAGCGTACCCATTGGCTATGGCTACACCTTC
>TRBD1|TRBJ1-1|TRBV7-8
CASGTGGMNTEAFF
TGTGCCAGTGGGACAGGGGGCATGAACACTGAAGCTTTCTTT
>-|TRBJ2-2|TRBV11-3
CASSSGTLNTGELFF
TGTGCCAGCAGCTCCGGGACACTTAACACCGGGGAGCTGTTTTTT
>TRBD2|TRBJ2-5|TRBV27
CASSLYGLAGETQYF
TGTGCCAGCAGTTTGTACGGACTAGCGGGAGAGACCCAGTACTTC
>-|TRBJ1-2|TRBV27
CASGRTDGYTF
TGTGCCAGCGGACGGACTGATGGCTACACCTTC
>-|TRBJ2-6|TRBV7-6
CASSLDNSGANVLTF
TGTGCCAGCAGCTTAGACAACTCTGGGGCCAACGTCCTGACTTTC
>-|TRBJ2-7|TRBV30
CAWRAWGRPLHEQYF
TGTGCCTGGAGGGCCTGGGGGCGGCCCCTCCACGAGCAGTACTTC
>-|TRBJ1-2|TRBV5-6
CASSQLGGGYGYTF
TGTGCCAGCAGCCAGCTCGGGGGAGGGTATGGCTACACCTTC
>-|TRBJ2-7|TRBV6-6
CASSLLASTYEQYF
TGTGCCAGCAGCCTCTTAGCGTCGACCTACGAGCAGTACTTC
>TRBD1|TRBJ2-6|TRBV4-1
CASSQTGIGANVLTF
TGCGCCAGCAGCCAGACAGGGATTGGGGCCAACGTCCTGACTTTC
>TRBD2|TRBJ2-1|TRBV9
CASSVRTSVAYNEQFF
TGTGCCAGCAGCGTGAGGACTAGCGTGGCCTACAATGAGCAGTTCTTC
>TRBD1|TRBJ2-2|TRBV5-1
CASQGGPGGSGELFF
TGCGCCAGCCAAGGAGGGCCAGGGGGCTCCGGGGAGCTGTTTTTT
>-|TRBJ2-2|TRBV7-8
CASSYLPGQAGTGELFF
TGTGCCAGCAGCTACTTACCCGGACAGGCGGGGACCGGGGAGCTGTTTTTT
>-|TRBJ2-7|TRBV18
CASSPQGAEQYF
TGTGCCAGCTCACCCCAGGGTGCCGAGCAGTACTTC
>TRBD2|TRBJ2-1|TRBV19
CASSMGLEQFF
TGTGCCAGTAGTATGGGACTAGAGCAGTTCTTC
>-|TRBJ2-7|TRBV1
CTSSQGVHEQYF
TGCACCAGCAGCCAAGGAGTCCACGAGCAGTACTTC
>TRBD2|TRBJ2-2|TRBV19
CASSIRPERELGGELFF
TGTGCCAGTAGTATCCGCCCGGAGCGGGAGCTAGGCGGGGAGCTGTTTTTT
>TRBD2|TRBJ2-2|TRBV7-9
CASRELAANTGELFF
TGTGCCAGCAGGGAACTAGCGGCTAACACCGGGGAGCTGTTTTTT
>-|TRBJ1-5|TRBV2
CASSEVEGNQPQHF
TGTGCCAGCAGTGAAGTCGAGGGCAATCAGCCCCAGCATTTT
>-|TRBJ2-7|TRBV7-9
CASSLVGTMTYEQYF
TGTGCCAGCAGCTTAGTGGGGACAATGACCTACGAGCAGTACTTC
>-|TRBJ2-7|TRBV9
CASSVDQWSSYEQYF
TGTGCCAGCAGCGTAGACCAGTGGAGCTCCTACGAGCAGTACTTC
>-|TRBJ1-1|TRBV5-1
CASSPGDALNTEAFF
TGCGCCAGCAGCCCGGGAGACGCTTTGAACACTGAAGCTTTCTTT
>-|TRBJ1-5|TRBV18
CASSPGGSNQPQHF
TGTGCCAGCTCACCTGGGGGCAGCAATCAGCCCCAGCATTTT
>TRBD2|TRBJ2-1|TRBV5-6
CASSFRTSLYNEQFF
TGTGCCAGCAGCTTTAGGACTAGCCTCTACAATGAGCAGTTCTTC
>-|TRBJ2-3|TRBV10-3
CAITKWEGGAADTQYF
TGTGCCATAACGAAATGGGAGGGGGGGGCCGCAGATACGCAGTATTTT
>-|TRBJ2-3|TRBV6-5
CASRHTDTQYF
TGTGCCAGCAGACACACAGATACGCAGTATTTT
>-|TRBJ1-5|TRBV19
CASTPREKNQPQHF
TGTGCCAGTACCCCACGGGAAAAAAATCAGCCCCAGCATTTT
>TRBD1|TRBJ1-3|TRBV10-3
CAIRGQGVGGNTIYF
TGTGCCATCAGGGGACAGGGAGTAGGCGGAAACACCATATATTTT
>TRBD2|TRBJ2-1|TRBV11-2
CASSTNSGSSYNEQFF
TGTGCCAGCAGCACCAATAGCGGGAGCTCCTACAATGAGCAGTTCTTC
>TRBD2|TRBJ2-5|TRBV11-2
CASSQALAGGQETQYF
TGTGCCAGCAGCCAGGCACTAGCGGGAGGCCAAGAGACCCAGTACTTC
>-|TRBJ2-6|TRBV7-2
CASSVLFGANVLTF
TGTGCCAGCAGCGTACTTTTCGGGGCCAACGTCCTGACTTTC
>-|TRBJ2-5|TRBV5-1
CASSYDSWQTQYF
TGCGCCAGCAGCTATGACTCCTGGCAGACCCAGTACTTC
>-|TRBJ2-7|TRBV29-1
CSVVGQYSYEQYF
TGCAGCGTTGTTGGGCAATATTCCTACGAGCAGTACTTC
>-|TRBJ2-7|TRBV6-1
CASSKREDYEQYF
TGTGCCAGCAGTAAACGGGAAGACTACGAGCAGTACTTC
>TRBD2|TRBJ2-3|TRBV2
CASGLAGVTDTQYF
TGTGCCAGTGGACTAGCGGGAGTCACAGATACGCAGTATTTT
>-|TRBJ2-5|TRBV11-2
CASGTHEETQYF
TGTGCCAGTGGGACTCATGAGGAGACCCAGTACTTC
>TRBD2|TRBJ2-3|TRBV6-6
CASSFLLAGRTDTQYF
TGTGCCAGCAGTTTCCTACTAGCGGGACGCACAGATACGCAGTATTTT
>-|TRBJ2-3|TRBV10-1
CASSLNTGTQYF
TGCGCCAGCAGTCTAAACACGGGTACGCAGTATTTT
>TRBD2|TRBJ2-2|TRBV28
CAIRTSGNTGELFF
TGTGCCATCCGGACTAGCGGGAACACCGGGGAGCTGTTTTTT
>TRBD2|TRBJ2-5|TRBV5-4
CASSFGIAGGRETQYF
TGTGCCAGCAGCTTCGGGATAGCGGGAGGGCGAGAGACCCAGTACTTC
>TRBD1|TRBJ2-4|TRBV19
CASSPGQGTIAKNIQYF
TGTGCCAGTAGTCCCGGACAGGGGACCATAGCCAAAAACATTCAGTACTTC
>TRBD1|TRBJ2-1|TRBV7-9
CASSLTGVSYNEQFF
TGTGCCAGCAGCTTGACAGGGGTCTCCTACAATGAGCAGTTCTTC
>-|TRBJ1-2|TRBV27
CASSYREGYGYTF
TGTGCCAGTTCTTACAGGGAAGGATATGGCTACACCTTC
>TRBD1|TRBJ2-1|TRBV5-6
CASSDLRRTGVLGEQFF
TGTGCCAGCAGCGACCTTCGTAGGACAGGGGTATTAGGTGAGCAGTTCTTC
>TRBD2|TRBJ2-1|TRBV10-1
CASSESTSGWVNEQFF
TGCGCCAGCAGTGAGTCGACTAGCGGGTGGGTCAATGAGCAGTTCTTC
>TRBD1|TRBJ2-3|TRBV19
CASSIVPRQGTQYF
TGTGCCAGTAGTATAGTTCCCCGACAGGGAACGCAGTATTTT
>TRBD1|TRBJ1-5|TRBV6-5
CASSFDREVQPQHF
TGTGCCAGCAGTTTTGACAGGGAAGTTCAGCCCCAGCATTTT
>TRBD1|TRBJ1-1|TRBV7-9
CASSLVRSGTGPTEAFF
TGTGCCAGCAGCTTAGTTAGGTCAGGGACAGGGCCCACTGAAGCTTTCTTT
>TRBD1|TRBJ2-5|TRBV10-1
CASSPYRGRVEETQYF
TGCGCCAGCAGTCCGTACAGGGGGCGGGTAGAAGAGACCCAGTACTTC